This T cell receptor (beta chain) was recovered during a study of T cell responses to AZD1222 COVID-19 vaccine listed by TCRdb under 2021. Broadly, across the study: A total of 233 trial participants underwent TCR sequencing, of whom around 210 had received two doses of AZD1222 and about 26 had received two doses of the MenACWY control vaccine. Enrollment into the trials was organized by age into subgroups of 18-55, 56-69 and 70-plus years, and those subgroups contained roughly 140, 27 and 60 TCR-sequenced participants, respectively.

Via the germline V gene, CDR1 is MGHDK and CDR2 SYGVNS. The CDR3, from cysteine to phenylalanine, totals 18 residues. Just the 54-base CDR3 DNA is kept, in frame starting at base 1. At the junction V is shortened by 1 base and J by 1 base; bases outside the gene matches: 7. The CDR3 regions of human TCRbeta chains were analyzed by immunosequencing. The paper's data handling went like this. Repertoire TCRs were checked for matches against a reference library of SARS-CoV-2-specific TCRs that had been generated using the MIRA antigen-specificity platform. Breadth was defined as the fraction of unique TCRs that were SARS-CoV-2-associated. Depth was defined as the fraction of total T cells that were SARS-CoV-2-associated. Using the MIRA data, every spike-specific TCR was mapped to the spike region that the TCR reacted to and assigned to either a CD4 or a CD8 class. Log10-transformed breadth and depth values were compared by one-way ANOVA with Sidak's multiple comparisons tests. Entries here come from immuneACCESS through TCRdb and include only in-frame sequences with V and J called. Some clones fail to appear in such tables; in the studies checked, an unresolved V gene covers under half of the shortfall, and the cause of the remainder is unknown. For V, J and clone size, that table is used; D and trimming come from the DNA. The sample table lists roughly 200,000 clones, roughly 94% of them with a count of one. The ten largest clones take up 1.5% to 2% of the sample.

The meaning of the sample's time point label: about 28 days (+/-7) after the second vaccine dose. The treatment or condition label on this specimen signifies: meningococcal conjugate vaccine given as trial control. Samples from vaccinated people were obtained from the UK trials COV001 and COV002, which included a single-blind randomized controlled phase 2/3 trial of AZD1222 (ChAdOx1 nCoV-19) in healthy adults. For TCRbeta chain sequencing, PBMC samples from trial participants were taken at day 0 and at day 28 after the second dose. Paper-wide results and their limitations: Conclusions about previously exposed vaccinees are limited because only a handful of AZD1222 recipients were SARS-CoV-2 seropositive at baseline. After two AZD1222 doses, spike-specific TCR breadth and depth were significantly higher than at day 0 and than in MenACWY recipients. Reportedly, close to half of the unique spike-specific TCRs recognized epitopes lying outside the regions that are mutated in the B.1.351 and B.1.1.7 variants. CD4 TCRs associated with the vaccine covered the entire spike protein, and the dominant responses were in regions 160-218 and 743-854. In the small 56-69-year group, the increase in depth fell short of significance, most likely because of low power. Because no day 14 peak-response samples were available, repertoires were characterized only after the peak T cell response. Participants were mostly white British and included more females than males, and it was suggested by the authors that clonal diversity may have been underestimated.

This clone was observed a single time. The antigen it recognizes is unknown. Base qualities were left out, and no much larger clone turns up one base away. The clonotype originates from an adult who received the MenACWY meningococcal vaccine as a control. This receptor chain uses TRBV25-1 and TRBJ2-2, with TRBD1 matching 9 junction bases. Sample: peripheral blood, taken 28 days after the second dose of the MenACWY control vaccine. The DNA sequence follows: TGTGCCAGCAGTGAATTCGGGGGACAGGGAAAGAACACCGGGGAGCTGTTTTTT. Its amino acids are CASSEFGGQGKNTGELFF. The CDR3, completed at both ends by the reference TRBV25-1 and TRBJ2-2 genes, gives the full variable domain EADIYQTPRYLVIGTGKKITLECSQTMGHDKMYWYQQDPGMELHLIHYSYGVNSTEKGDLSSESTVSRIRTEHFPLTLESARPSHTSQYLCASSEFGGQGKNTGELFFGEGSRLTVL.